Presented here are 9 T cell receptor beta chains from one specimen sequenced in a study of OX40 agonist ivuxolimab in advanced cancers. Data came from immunoSEQ multiplex PCR; TCRdb stores just in-frame clones and leaves some out. The top ten clones hold less than 2.5% of a sample with about 78,000 clones, approximately 81% of them seen once. Sequenced material: CD4+ or CD8+ T cells sorted from blood, taken in a trial of the OX40 agonist ivuxolimab. Every receptor here comes from an adult with an advanced solid tumor such as melanoma, head and neck, liver or kidney cancer.

The chain is built from TRBV10-3 and TRBJ2-1; perhaps TRBD1 as D (7 bases). The germline V gene encodes CDR1 ENHRY and CDR2 SYGVKD. The CDR3 has 14 residues. Trimming left V 2 bases short and J 7 bases short, with 12 bases between. CDR3 nucleotides: TGTGCCATCAGTGAGGCGGGACAGCTTAATGAGCAGTTCTTC. Protein product: CAISEAGQLNEQFF.

This chain uses TRBV11-2 with TRBJ2-1, with 7 bases fitting TRBD2. The germline gives CDR1 SGHAT, CDR2 FQNNGV. The CDR3 has 13 residues. The V gene end was trimmed by 3 bases and the J gene end by 11 bases; junction bases not matched to a gene: 7. The CDR3 loop reads CASSFSPREKQFF. The CDR3 DNA follows: TGTGCCAGCAGCTTCAGTCCGCGGGAGAAGCAGTTCTTC.

This clone was seen once. The J gene is TRBJ2-2, the V gene TRBV11-2, with a tentative D call TRBD1 (6 bases). The CDR3 runs 15 residues. With 2 bases removed from V and 7 bases from J, the gap between germline ends came to 14 bases. CDR1 is SGHAT and CDR2 is FQNNGV in the germline V gene. The CDR3 nucleotides read TGTGCCAGCAGCTTATTCGGGACACCAGGCGGGGAGCTGTTTTTT. Translation gives CASSLFGTPGGELFF.

On this clone itself: The junction differs from germline at one of its ends, possibly a read error. The rearrangement uses TRBV7-9 and TRBJ2-3, with 12 bases identical to TRBD1. Looked up from germline, CDR1 is SEHNR and CDR2 is FQNEAQ (reference sequence). The CDR3 runs to 16 residues. In DNA form, the CDR3 reads TGTGCCAGCAGTTCGACCGGGACAGGGGGCACATATACGCAGTATTTT. It codes for CASSSTGTGGTYTQYF.

The genes are TRBV7-3 and TRBJ2-1, with a weak D call TRBD1 (5 bases). CDR1 and CDR2 from the germline V gene are SGHTA and FQGTGA. The CDR3 is 13 amino acids. With 4 bases removed from V and 10 bases from J, the gap between germline ends came to 14 bases. The CDR3 region is CASSSHRKGEQFF. The CDR3 bases are TGTGCCAGCAGCTCCCACAGGAAAGGGGAGCAGTTCTTC.

Regarding this clone: Other nucleotide sequences from this sample produce the same CDR3. The rearrangement links TRBV7-2 to TRBJ1-2, with D unresolved. Trimming stripped 3 bases from V and 2 bases from J, with 13 bases between. CDR3 length: 15 residues. Germline CDR1 is SGHTA and CDR2 is FQGNSA. The CDR3 region has the DNA TGTGCCAGCAGCTTCGTAAGCCAGACAAACTATGGCTACACCTTC. It encodes CASSFVSQTNYGYTF.

This rearrangement joins TRBV15 to TRBJ1-4; D remains ambiguous. Trimming pared 1 base from V and 5 bases from J, leaving 5 bases between. Germline V gene lookup returns CDR1 LNHNV and CDR2 YYDKDF (reference sequence). The CDR3 totals 13 residues. This CDR3 reads CATSRVGNEKLFF. In DNA, the CDR3 is TGTGCCACCAGCAGAGTCGGCAATGAAAAACTGTTTTTT.

J is TRBJ2-7 and V is TRBV14; 9 nucleotides line up with TRBD2. In germline, CDR1 is SGHDN, CDR2 FVKESK. The CDR3 consists of 14 residues. V lost 3 bases to trimming and J lost 2 bases; unmatched junction nucleotides: 2. CDR3 sequence reads: CASSQGGGAYEQYF. DNA for the CDR3: TGTGCCAGCAGCCAGGGCGGGGGGGCCTACGAGCAGTACTTC. The full variable domain, its missing parts supplied by reference TRBV14 and TRBJ2-7, is EAGVTQFPSHSVIEKGQTVTLRCDPISGHDNLYWYRRVMGKEIKFLLHFVKESKQDESGMPNNRFLAERTGGTYSTLKVQPAELEDSGVYFCASSQGGGAYEQYFGPGTRLTVT.

The chain recombines TRBV14 with TRBJ1-4; 9 positions agree with TRBD1. J was trimmed by 4 bases and V by 2 bases; bases with no gene match: 5. In germline, CDR1 is SGHDN, CDR2 FVKESK. The CDR3 is made up of 16 amino acids. The CDR3 nucleotides are TGTGCCAGCAGCCAACTACGGACAGGGGTTAATGAAAAACTGTTTTTT. It yields the protein CASSQLRTGVNEKLFF.